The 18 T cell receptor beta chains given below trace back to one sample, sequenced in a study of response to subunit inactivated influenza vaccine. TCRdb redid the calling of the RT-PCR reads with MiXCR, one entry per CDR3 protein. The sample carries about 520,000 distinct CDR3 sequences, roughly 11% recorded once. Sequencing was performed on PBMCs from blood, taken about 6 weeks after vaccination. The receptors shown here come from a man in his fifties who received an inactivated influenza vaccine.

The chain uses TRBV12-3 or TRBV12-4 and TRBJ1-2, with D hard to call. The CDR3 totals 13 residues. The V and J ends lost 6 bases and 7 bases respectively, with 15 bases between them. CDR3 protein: CASSVLPGAGYTF. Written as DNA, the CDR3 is TGTGCCAGCAGCGTACTACCGGGAGCTGGCTACACCTTC.

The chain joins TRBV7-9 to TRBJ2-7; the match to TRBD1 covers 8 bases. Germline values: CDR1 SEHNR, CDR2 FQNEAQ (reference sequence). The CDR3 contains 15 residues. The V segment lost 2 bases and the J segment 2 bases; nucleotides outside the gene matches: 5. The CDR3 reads CASSLRRDRPYEQYF. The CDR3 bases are TGTGCCAGCAGCTTACGCCGGGACAGGCCCTACGAGCAGTACTTC.

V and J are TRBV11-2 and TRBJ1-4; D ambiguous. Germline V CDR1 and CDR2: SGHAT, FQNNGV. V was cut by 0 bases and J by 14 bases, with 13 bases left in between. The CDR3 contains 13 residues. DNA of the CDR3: TGTGCCAGCAGCTTAGATCGGGAGGGTACCCTGTTTTTT. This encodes CASSLDREGTLFF.

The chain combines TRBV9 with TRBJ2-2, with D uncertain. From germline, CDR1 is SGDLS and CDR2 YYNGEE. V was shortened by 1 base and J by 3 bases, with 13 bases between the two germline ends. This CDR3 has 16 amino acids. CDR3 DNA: TGTGCCAGCAGCGTAAATCAGGAGTCGGACACCGGGGAGCTGTTTTTT. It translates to CASSVNQESDTGELFF. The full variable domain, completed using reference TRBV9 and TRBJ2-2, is DSGVTQTPKHLITATGQRVTLRCSPRSGDLSVYWYQQSLDQGLQFLIQYYNGEERAKGNILERFSAQQFPDLHSELNLSSLELGDSALYFCASSVNQESDTGELFFGEGSRLTVL.

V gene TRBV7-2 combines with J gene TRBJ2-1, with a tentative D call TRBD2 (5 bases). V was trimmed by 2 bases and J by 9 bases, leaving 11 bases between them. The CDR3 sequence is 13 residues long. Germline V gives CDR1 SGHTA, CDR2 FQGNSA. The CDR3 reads CASSLLLRGEQFF. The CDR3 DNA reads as TGTGCCAGCAGCTTATTACTACGGGGTGAGCAGTTCTTC.

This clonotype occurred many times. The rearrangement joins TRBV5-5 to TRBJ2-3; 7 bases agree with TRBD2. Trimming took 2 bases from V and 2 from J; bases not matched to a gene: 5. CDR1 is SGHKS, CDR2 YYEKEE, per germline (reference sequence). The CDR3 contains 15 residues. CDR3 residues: CASSLRGVVTDTQYF. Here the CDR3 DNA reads TGTGCCAGCAGCTTACGGGGGGTGGTCACAGATACGCAGTATTTT.

The CDR3 nucleotides are TGTGCCAGCAGCCACCGGGGGGATAGCGGTCAGCCCCAGCATTTT. Translating gives CASSHRGDSGQPQHF. The gene calls are TRBV12-3 or TRBV12-4 and TRBJ1-5; D might be TRBD1 (5 bases). V shed 6 bases and J shed 6 bases, with 18 bases lying between them. The CDR3 is 15 residues long.

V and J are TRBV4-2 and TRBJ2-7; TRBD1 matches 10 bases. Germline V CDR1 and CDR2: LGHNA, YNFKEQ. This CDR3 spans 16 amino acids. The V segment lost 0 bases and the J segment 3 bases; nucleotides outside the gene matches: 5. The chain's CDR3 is CASSQDRTGGGYEQYF. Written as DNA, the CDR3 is TGTGCCAGCAGCCAAGATAGGACAGGGGGTGGCTACGAGCAGTACTTC.

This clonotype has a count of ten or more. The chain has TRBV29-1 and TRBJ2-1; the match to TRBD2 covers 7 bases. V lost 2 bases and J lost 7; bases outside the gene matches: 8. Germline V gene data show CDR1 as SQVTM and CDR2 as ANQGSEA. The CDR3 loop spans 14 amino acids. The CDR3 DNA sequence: TGCAGCGTTGAACCGCGGGAGACGTGGAATGAGCAGTTCTTC. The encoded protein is CSVEPRETWNEQFF.

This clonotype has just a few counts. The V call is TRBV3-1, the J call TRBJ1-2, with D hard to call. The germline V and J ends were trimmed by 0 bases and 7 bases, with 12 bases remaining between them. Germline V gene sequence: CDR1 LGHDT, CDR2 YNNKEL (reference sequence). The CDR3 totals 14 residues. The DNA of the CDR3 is TGTGCCAGCAGCCAAGAGTCCAGAAAGGGTGGCTACACCTTC. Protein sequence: CASSQESRKGGYTF.

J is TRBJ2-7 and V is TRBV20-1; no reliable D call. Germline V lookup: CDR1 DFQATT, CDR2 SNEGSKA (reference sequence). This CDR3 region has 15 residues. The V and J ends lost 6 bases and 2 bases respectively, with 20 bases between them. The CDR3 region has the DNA TGCAGTGCCACTGCAGCCCCAGCCTCCACCTACGAGCAGTACTTC. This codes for CSATAAPASTYEQYF.

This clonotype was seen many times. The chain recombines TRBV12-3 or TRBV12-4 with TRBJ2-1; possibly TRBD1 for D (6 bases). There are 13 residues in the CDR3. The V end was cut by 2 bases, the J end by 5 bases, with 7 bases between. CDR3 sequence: CASSLYRDNEQFF. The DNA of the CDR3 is TGTGCCAGCAGTTTATACAGGGACAATGAGCAGTTCTTC.

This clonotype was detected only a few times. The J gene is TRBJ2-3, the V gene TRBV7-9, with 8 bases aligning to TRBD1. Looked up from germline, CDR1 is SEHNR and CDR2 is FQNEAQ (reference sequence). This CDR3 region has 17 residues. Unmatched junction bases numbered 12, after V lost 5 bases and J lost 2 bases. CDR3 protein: CASSGRRQGYYTDTQYF. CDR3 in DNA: TGTGCCAGCAGCGGCCGTCGACAGGGGTACTACACAGATACGCAGTATTTT.

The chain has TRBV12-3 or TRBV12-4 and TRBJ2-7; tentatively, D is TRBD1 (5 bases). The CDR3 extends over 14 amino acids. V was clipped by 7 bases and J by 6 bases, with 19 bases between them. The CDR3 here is CASNPGQGTPEQYF. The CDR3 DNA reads TGTGCCAGCAACCCCGGTCAGGGTACCCCCGAGCAGTACTTC.

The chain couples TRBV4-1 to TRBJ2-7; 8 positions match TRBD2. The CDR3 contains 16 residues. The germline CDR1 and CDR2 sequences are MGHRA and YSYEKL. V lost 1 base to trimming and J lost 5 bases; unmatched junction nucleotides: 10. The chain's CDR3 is CASSQGTSLVYDEQYF. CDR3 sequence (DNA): TGCGCCAGCAGCCAAGGGACTAGCCTAGTGTACGACGAGCAGTACTTC.

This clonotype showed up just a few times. The CDR3: CASSSPDDNEQFF. Here the CDR3 DNA reads TGTGCCAGCAGCTCCCCGGACGACAATGAGCAGTTCTTC. This rearrangement joins TRBV7-9 to TRBJ2-1; D call uncertain. CDR1 is SEHNR, CDR2 FQNEAQ, per germline (reference sequence). Trimming stripped 4 bases from V and 5 bases from J, with 9 bases between. The CDR3 is made up of 13 amino acids.

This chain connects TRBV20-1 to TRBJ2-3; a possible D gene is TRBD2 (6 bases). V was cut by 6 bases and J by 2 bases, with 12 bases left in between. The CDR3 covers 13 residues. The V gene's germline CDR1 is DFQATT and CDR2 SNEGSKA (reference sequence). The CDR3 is CSAGTSYTDTQYF. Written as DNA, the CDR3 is TGCAGTGCCGGGACTTCATACACAGATACGCAGTATTTT.

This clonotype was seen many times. CDR3: CASSHGQVTEAFF. CDR3 nucleotides: TGTGCCAGCAGTCACGGACAGGTCACTGAAGCTTTCTTT. The rearrangement links TRBV6-5 to TRBJ1-1; TRBD1 agrees at 7 bases. V lost 5 bases and J lost 4; bases outside the gene matches: 4. There are 13 residues in the CDR3. Germline-derived CDR1 and CDR2 are MNHEY and SVGAGI.